A selection of T cell receptor beta chains follows, all from one sample in a study of cytomegalovirus exposure and HLA in healthy donors. TCRdb's copy holds only in-frame clones and misses some; the assay was immunoSEQ multiplex PCR. This sample yields about 210,000 clones, of which around 78% are seen a single time; approximately 14% belongs to the top ten. What was sequenced was PBMCs. These receptors all come from a woman under 40 in good health and CMV-seropositive. CDR3s include the opening cysteine and the closing phenylalanine or tryptophan. D genes are given only for firm matches. Not every row has a clone size; where given, it reads once, few, many or a size class.

size	J	V	D	DNA	CDR3
-	TRBJ2-5	TRBV4-1	TRBD1	TGCGCCAGCAGCCCGGGATTGCGACAGGGGTGGGAGACCCAGTACTTC	CASSPGLRQGWETQYF
-	TRBJ2-7	TRBV28	-	TGTGCCAGCAGTTCGCGCTACGAGCAGTACTTC	CASSSRYEQYF
-	TRBJ1-5	TRBV28	-	TGTGCCAGCAGTTCCCCAATACAGGGACGCAATCAGCCCCAGCATTTT	CASSSPIQGRNQPQHF
-	TRBJ2-5	TRBV7-2	TRBD1	TGTGCCAGCAGCTTAGCGCTAGCAGGGGGCCCAGAGACCCAGTACTTC	CASSLALAGGPETQYF
-	TRBJ2-7	TRBV29-1	TRBD1	TGCAGCGTTGAGGTAGGGGGCAGCTCCTACGAGCAGTACTTC	CSVEVGGSSYEQYF
-	TRBJ2-7	TRBV12-5	TRBD2	TGTGCTAGTGGTAGCGGGACTAGCGGGTTTTACGAGCAGTACTTC	CASGSGTSGFYEQYF
-	TRBJ2-5	TRBV5-1	TRBD1	TGCGCCAGCAGCTTAGGGGGCGAGGGGGCCCAAGAGACCCAGTACTTC	CASSLGGEGAQETQYF
-	TRBJ2-7	TRBV19	TRBD1	TGTGCCAGTAGTTTGACAGGGGACGGCTACGAGCAGTACTTC	CASSLTGDGYEQYF
-	TRBJ1-2	TRBV5-4	-	TGTGCCAGCAGCCGGGAGGTAGTCAGCTTTTATGGCTACACCTTC	CASSREVVSFYGYTF
few	TRBJ1-5	TRBV28	TRBD1	TGTGCCAGCAGTGCAGGGGGCGAGGGCCAGCCCCAGCATTTT	CASSAGGEGQPQHF
few	TRBJ1-1	TRBV5-6	-	TGTGCCAGCAGCTTGTTTGACAGAACGAACACTGAAGCTTTCTTT	CASSLFDRTNTEAFF
-	TRBJ2-1	TRBV5-4	TRBD2	TGTGCCAGCAGCAAGGGACTAGGCGATGAGCAGTTCTTC	CASSKGLGDEQFF
-	TRBJ1-2	TRBV30	-	TGTGCCTGGAGTCCCCACAGGTCGAACTATGGCTACACCTTC	CAWSPHRSNYGYTF
-	TRBJ2-5	TRBV7-3	-	TGTGCCAGCAGCTTAAGAGGACACATGTACCAAGAGACCCAGTACTTC	CASSLRGHMYQETQYF
-	TRBJ2-1	TRBV7-8	-	TGTGCCAGCAGCTTAGATGCCAGCTACAATGAGCAGTTCTTC	CASSLDASYNEQFF
-	TRBJ2-7	TRBV18	TRBD1	TGTGCCAGCTCACGACAGGGTGGGGACGAGCAGTACTTC	CASSRQGGDEQYF
-	TRBJ1-2	TRBV11-3	TRBD1	TGTGCCAGCAGCGCCTTCCGGTGGGACAGGCGTTACTATGGCTACACCTTC	CASSAFRWDRRYYGYTF
-	TRBJ2-5	TRBV2	-	TGTGCCAGCAGTGAGGAGACCCTTGGGTGGCAGTACTTC	CASSEETLGWQYF
-	TRBJ2-2	TRBV30	-	TGTGCCTGGAGTCTTACGGGGAAGGGGGAGCTGTTTTTT	CAWSLTGKGELFF
-	TRBJ2-7	TRBV19	TRBD1	TGTGCCAGTAGTACCACAGGGGCCGAGCAGTACTTC	CASSTTGAEQYF
-	TRBJ2-7	TRBV30	-	TGTGCCTGGAGTGCCCCGGCCTACGAGCAGTACTTC	CAWSAPAYEQYF
-	TRBJ1-1	TRBV5-4	TRBD1	TGTGCCAGCAGCTTGGACCCCCTCAGGGGGGAAGCTTTCTTT	CASSLDPLRGEAFF
-	TRBJ2-7	TRBV4-1	-	TGCGCCAGCAGCCAGAACCGGGACACCCGCTCCTACGAGCAGTACTTC	CASSQNRDTRSYEQYF
once	TRBJ1-1	TRBV19	TRBD1	TGTGCCAGTAGTCTTCAGGGACAGGGGGTAAGGAACACTGAAGCTTTCTTT	CASSLQGQGVRNTEAFF
-	TRBJ2-3	TRBV5-1	TRBD1	TGCGCCAGCAGCTTGCGCTTGGACAGGAGCACAGATACGCAGTATTTT	CASSLRLDRSTDTQYF
-	TRBJ2-2	TRBV5-4	TRBD1	TGTGCCAGCAGCTCCGGGACAGCGCTCACCGGGGAGCTGTTTTTT	CASSSGTALTGELFF
-	TRBJ1-1	TRBV4-3	-	TGCGCCAGCAGCCGAGGGTGGAACACTGAAGCTTTCTTT	CASSRGWNTEAFF
-	TRBJ2-7	TRBV19	TRBD2	TGTGCCAGTAGTCCCCAGGGACTAGCGGGAGTGGGCTCGCACGAGCAGTACTTC	CASSPQGLAGVGSHEQYF
-	TRBJ2-7	TRBV11-2	-	TGTGCCAGCAGCTTAGATCGACAGGTGGCTCACGAGCAGTACTTC	CASSLDRQVAHEQYF
-	TRBJ1-2	TRBV11-2	TRBD1	TGTGCCAGCAGCTTAGGTACAGGGGCCTATGGCTACACCTTC	CASSLGTGAYGYTF
-	TRBJ2-2	TRBV28	-	TGTGCCAGCAGTTTCGGCCGGTGGGGAGCCAACACCGGGGAGCTGTTTTTT	CASSFGRWGANTGELFF
-	TRBJ1-2	TRBV19	TRBD1	TGTGCCAGTAGTTCGTCCCGACAGGGGGACACCTTC	CASSSSRQGDTF
-	TRBJ2-5	TRBV25-1	-	TGTGCCAGCAGTGACTCACAGGGCCTCGAAGGGACCCAGTACTTC	CASSDSQGLEGTQYF
once	TRBJ1-1	TRBV13	-	TGTGCCAGCAGCTTACAGCGTACGTTCGGGAGGGGTACTGAAGCTTTCTTT	CASSLQRTFGRGTEAFF
-	TRBJ2-5	TRBV5-4	TRBD2	TGTGCCAGCAGCTCTGGACTAGCGGGAAAAGAGACCCAGTACTTC	CASSSGLAGKETQYF